The present TCR beta chain was sequenced within a study of T cells in Graves' hyperthyroidism and ophthalmopathy. This clonotype was found many times. The CDR3 spans 14 residues. Germline V gene lookup returns CDR1 SNHLY and CDR2 FYNNEI. The V and J ends lost 1 base and 1 base respectively, with 4 bases between them. The investigators amplified TCR beta CDR3 regions from RNA transcripts. HTBI primers were used for first-round RT-PCR of the TCR CDR3. TCRdb recomputed calls from the multiplex PCR reads with MiXCR, one row per CDR3 protein. The sample has 350,000 to 400,000 distinct CDR3 sequences, 19% seen once; the top ten hold 3.5% to 4%. Hyperthyroidism in the patients, aged 18 to 65, was newly diagnosed and under 2 months in duration.

Sequencing was performed on blood. This receptor was taken from a woman in her late teens or twenties with Graves' hyperthyroidism. This chain links TRBV2 with TRBJ2-2, with D unclear. CDR3 DNA: TGTGCCAGCAGTGAAGGCAGGAACACCGGGGAGCTGTTTTTT. It codes for CASSEGRNTGELFF.